This is a list of T cell receptor beta chains from one sample in a study of regulatory T cells in long-lasting Graves disease. TCRdb itself ran the multiplex PCR reads through MiXCR, one entry per CDR3 protein. The data show 650,000 to 700,000 distinct CDR3 sequences, about 32% seen once. Material: peripheral blood mononuclear cells (PBMCs), obtained when the disease was refractory, from a patient treated with antithyroid drugs. These receptors were collected from a female donor with Graves disease. CDR3s include the opening cysteine and the closing phenylalanine or tryptophan. A D gene is named only where the DNA matches it firmly. Clone size appears in some rows only: once, few, many, or a class for an expanded clone.

d_call j_call v_call clone_size cdr3_aa cdr3_nt
TRBD2 TRBJ2-5 TRBV9 - CASSAAAGQETQYF TGTGCCAGCAGCGCAGCAGCGGGACAAGAGACCCAGTACTTC
TRBD1 TRBJ1-2 TRBV28 few CASSNRHLGQGKGYTF TGTGCCAGCAGTAATAGACACCTGGGACAGGGGAAAGGCTACACCTTC
TRBD1 TRBJ2-5 TRBV27 many CASSSLQGARETQYF TGTGCCAGCAGTTCCTTACAGGGGGCGCGGGAGACCCAGTACTTC
- TRBJ1-3 TRBV12-3/TRBV12-4 - CASSFFLGISGNTIYF TGTGCCAGCAGTTTTTTTCTGGGAATCTCTGGAAACACCATATATTTT
TRBD1 TRBJ1-6 TRBV7-6 few CASSATGGWSPLHF TGTGCCAGCAGCGCGACAGGGGGCTGGTCACCCCTCCACTTT
- TRBJ1-5 TRBV2 - CASSGHKGNQPQHF TGTGCCAGCAGTGGGCATAAAGGCAATCAGCCCCAGCATTTT
TRBD2 TRBJ2-7 TRBV5-1 - CASSLGTSGISYEQYF TGCGCCAGCAGCTTGGGGACTAGCGGGATATCCTACGAGCAGTACTTC
- TRBJ1-2 TRBV30 few CAWSRQPNYGYTF TGTGCCTGGAGTAGACAGCCCAACTATGGCTACACCTTC
- TRBJ2-3 TRBV6-5 - CASSYSGPACTDTQYF TGTGCCAGCAGTTACTCTGGCCCCGCCTGCACAGATACGCAGTATTTT
- TRBJ2-7 TRBV14 - CASSQDHTFYEQYF TGTGCCAGCAGCCAAGATCATACCTTCTACGAGCAGTACTTC
- TRBJ1-5 TRBV12-3/TRBV12-4 - CASSKAGPSNQPQHF TGTGCCAGCAGCAAAGCAGGGCCTAGCAATCAGCCCCAGCATTTT
- TRBJ1-1 TRBV15 few CATSREQKNTEAFF TGTGCCACCAGCAGAGAACAGAAGAACACTGAAGCTTTCTTT
TRBD1 TRBJ2-1 TRBV7-9 few CASSLRGGAFVHEQFF TGTGCCAGCAGCTTACGAGGGGGCGCATTTGTCCATGAGCAGTTCTTC
TRBD1 TRBJ1-2 TRBV7-2 few CASSLKARQGIGGYTF TGTGCCAGCAGCTTGAAAGCGAGACAGGGCATCGGTGGCTACACCTTC
- TRBJ1-2 TRBV3-1 - CASSRWGEGYTF TGTGCCAGCAGCCGGTGGGGAGAGGGCTACACCTTC
- TRBJ1-1 TRBV5-1 - CASSAMTADMNTEAFF TGCGCCAGCAGCGCCATGACAGCTGATATGAACACTGAAGCTTTCTTT
TRBD1 TRBJ1-6 TRBV4-1 - CASSQPTGFYSPLHF TGCGCCAGCAGCCAACCGACAGGGTTTTACTCACCCCTCCACTTT
TRBD1 TRBJ2-1 TRBV11-3 - CASSLGQGASGSYNEQFF TGTGCCAGCAGCTTAGGACAGGGGGCTTCCGGCTCCTACAATGAGCAGTTCTTC
- TRBJ1-6 TRBV6-1 many CASSDREGSPLHF TGTGCCAGCAGTGACCGGGAAGGTTCACCCCTCCACTTT
TRBD2 TRBJ2-7 TRBV6-1 - CATAPIPGLAGDEQYF TGTGCTACAGCCCCCATCCCGGGACTAGCGGGAGATGAGCAGTACTTC
TRBD1 TRBJ1-1 TRBV28 few CASTYQAGGIPEAFF TGTGCCAGCACCTACCAGGCAGGGGGAATCCCTGAAGCTTTCTTT
- TRBJ1-4 TRBV29-1 - CSVVSGQTNEKLFF TGCAGCGTTGTTTCTGGTCAGACTAATGAAAAACTGTTTTTT